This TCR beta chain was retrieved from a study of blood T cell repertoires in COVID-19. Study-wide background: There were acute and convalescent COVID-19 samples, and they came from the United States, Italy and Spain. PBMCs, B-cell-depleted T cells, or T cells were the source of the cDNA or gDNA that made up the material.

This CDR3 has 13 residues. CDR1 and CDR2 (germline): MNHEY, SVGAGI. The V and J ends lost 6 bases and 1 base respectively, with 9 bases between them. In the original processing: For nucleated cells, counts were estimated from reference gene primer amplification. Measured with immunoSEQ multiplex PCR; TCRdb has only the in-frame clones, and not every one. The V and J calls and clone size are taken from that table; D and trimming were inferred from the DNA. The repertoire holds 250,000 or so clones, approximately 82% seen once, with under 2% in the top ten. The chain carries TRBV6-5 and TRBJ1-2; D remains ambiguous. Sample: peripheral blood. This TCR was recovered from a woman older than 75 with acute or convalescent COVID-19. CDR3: CASSSGINYGYTF. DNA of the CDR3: TGTGCCAGCAGCTCGGGGATTAACTATGGCTACACCTTC.